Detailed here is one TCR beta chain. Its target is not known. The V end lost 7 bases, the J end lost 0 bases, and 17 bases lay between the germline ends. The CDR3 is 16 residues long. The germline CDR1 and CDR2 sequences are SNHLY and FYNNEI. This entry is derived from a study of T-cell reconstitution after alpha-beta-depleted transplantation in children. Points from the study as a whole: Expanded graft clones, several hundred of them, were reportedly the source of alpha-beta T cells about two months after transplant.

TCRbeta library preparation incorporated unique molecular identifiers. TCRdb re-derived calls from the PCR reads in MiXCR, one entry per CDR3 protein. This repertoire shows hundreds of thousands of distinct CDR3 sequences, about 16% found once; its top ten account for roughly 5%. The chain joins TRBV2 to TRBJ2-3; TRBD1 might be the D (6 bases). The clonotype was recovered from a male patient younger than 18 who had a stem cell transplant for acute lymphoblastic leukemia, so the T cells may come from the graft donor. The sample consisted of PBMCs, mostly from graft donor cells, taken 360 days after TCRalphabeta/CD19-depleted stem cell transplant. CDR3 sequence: CASNRRGNPSTDTQYF. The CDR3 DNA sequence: TGTGCCAGCAACCGCAGGGGTAACCCTAGCACAGATACGCAGTATTTT.